These 8 T cell receptor beta chains share one sample of origin, sequenced in a study of T cell repertoires in cytomegalovirus infection. TCRdb re-called the reads with MiXCR, one entry per CDR3 protein. The top ten hold roughly 13% of the sample, which has about 770,000 distinct CDR3 sequences, 25% to 35% seen once. The antigens these receptors bind are not known. This specimen consisted of cultured CD8+ T cells from PBMCs, obtained from culture after CMV antigen stimulation. These receptors were obtained from a human donor in good health (CMV status not recorded). Some clones in this sample may be carry-over from other donors' samples.

Worth noting for this clonotype: Possible read error: a much larger clone is one base away. This rearrangement joins TRBV7-8 to TRBJ2-6; D may be TRBD1 (5 bases). Germline V gene lookup returns CDR1 SGHVS and CDR2 FQNEAQ. The CDR3 runs to 20 residues. The V and J ends lost 5 bases and 0 bases respectively, with 23 bases between them. CDR3 nucleotides: TGTGCCAGCAGCGAAAAAACTTGTCAGGGAAGGGCCTCTGGGGCCAACGTCCTGACTTTC. It encodes CASSEKTCQGRASGANVLTF.

This clonotype occurred a few times. CDR3 nucleotide sequence: TGTGCCAGCAGCCGGGATATGGCGGGGTATAATGAGCAGTTCTTC. Translation: CASSRDMAGYNEQFF. The gene calls are TRBV11-2 and TRBJ2-1; tentative D call: TRBD2 (6 bases). V lost 5 bases, J lost 7 bases, and 18 bases lay in between. CDR1 and CDR2 from the germline V gene are SGHAT and FQNNGV. The CDR3 has 15 residues.

The V call is TRBV4-1, the J call TRBJ1-6; 8 positions agree with TRBD1. With 2 bases clipped from V and 10 bases from J, the junction kept 7 bases outside the gene matches. This CDR3 has 15 residues. Germline loops: CDR1 MGHRA, CDR2 YSYEKL. The CDR3 region has the DNA TGCGCCAGCAGCCAACAGGGGGCAATGGGATCACCCCTCCACTTT. This encodes CASSQQGAMGSPLHF.

There are many counts of this clonotype. This sequence joins TRBV7-8 and TRBJ2-3, with D uncertain. This CDR3 is built from 14 residues. V was cut by 5 bases and J by 2 bases, with 11 bases left in between. CDR1 is SGHVS, CDR2 FQNEAQ, per germline. CDR3 protein: CASSPGVITDTQYF. The CDR3 DNA reads as TGTGCCAGCAGCCCTGGAGTGATCACAGATACGCAGTATTTT.

This clonotype was observed a few times. The rearrangement uses TRBV6-2 or TRBV6-3 and TRBJ1-1, with D hard to call. Germline lookup yields CDR1 MNHEY and CDR2 SVGEGT. With 3 bases removed from V and 2 bases from J, the gap between germline ends came to 10 bases. This CDR3 is 14 amino acids long. In nucleotides, the CDR3 is TGTGCCAGCAGTTATGATGTGGGTAACACTGAAGCTTTCTTT. Translated, it gives CASSYDVGNTEAFF.

This clonotype came up a few times. The chain joins TRBV10-2 to TRBJ1-1, with a tentative D call TRBD1 (6 bases). The CDR3 contains 18 residues. Trimming cost V 2 bases and J 4 bases, with 23 bases left between them. CDR1 and CDR2 (germline): WSHSY, SAAADI. CDR3 nucleotide sequence: TGCGCCAGCAGTGAGGGTTTGGGCAGGGGCGCAAAGGGCACTGAAGCTTTCTTT. Translated: CASSEGLGRGAKGTEAFF.

The rearrangement uses TRBV7-8 and TRBJ2-7; no reliable D call. Germline V gene sequence: CDR1 SGHVS, CDR2 FQNEAQ. The CDR3 has 16 residues. Deletions cut 1 base from V and 0 bases from J, with 13 bases between. This chain's CDR3 is CASSLDVAPSSYEQYV. The CDR3 DNA follows: TGTGCCAGCAGCTTAGACGTGGCACCTAGCTCCTACGAGCAGTACGTC.

The chain combines TRBV12-3 or TRBV12-4 with TRBJ2-7; no definite D call. Trimming took off 4 bases at V and 6 bases at J, with 10 bases between the two ends. The CDR3 length is 12 residues. The CDR3 bases are TGTGCCAGCAGTTACAAATTGGGCGAGCAGTACGTC. Its protein product is CASSYKLGEQYV.